This T cell receptor beta chain was profiled in a study of T cells in Graves' hyperthyroidism and ophthalmopathy. Whole-study results and caveats: Ophthalmopathy was model-predicted a median roughly 6.2 months pre-onset. Blood also carried most thyroid clonotypes expanded above 0.001. From stable hyperthyroidism, ophthalmopathy was separated by a 13 V-J model.

Trimming took 4 bases from V and 5 from J; bases not matched to a gene: 4. CDR1 and CDR2 (germline): SGHRS, YFSETQ. The CDR3 is 14 residues long. Every diagnosis used clinical symptoms, serum thyroxine and TRAb, thyroid ultrasound and orbital computed tomography. TCR beta CDR3 regions were amplified from RNA transcripts. HTBI primers were the set used in a first-round RT-PCR of the TCR CDR3. TCRdb re-called the multiplex PCR reads through MiXCR, storing one row per CDR3 protein. This table holds fewer than 650,000 distinct CDR3 sequences, 40% to 50% found once. As regards this clonotype: Its target is unknown.

The rearrangement links TRBV5-1 to TRBJ2-1; 9 nucleotides agree with TRBD2. The specimen sequenced was peripheral blood or thyroid tissue (not recorded which). The receptor was derived from an adult woman with Graves' disease, either hyperthyroidism or ophthalmopathy (not recorded which). CDR3 DNA sequence: TGCGCCAGCAGCCCCGGGACTAGCAACAATGAGCAGTTCTTC. It yields the protein CASSPGTSNNEQFF.